One and the same sample provided the 23 T cell receptor beta chains below, sequenced in a study of regulatory T cells in long-lasting Graves disease. iRepertoire HTBI primers and Arm-PCR of CDR3 regions built TCR beta libraries. MiXCR, run by TCRdb on the multiplex PCR reads, gives a single entry per CDR3 protein. Of 450,000 or so distinct CDR3 sequences in the sample, around a fifth are singletons; the top ten hold around 14%. Time point denoted: persistent/refractory GD, antithyroid drugs over 5 years with positive TRAb. Generation of the TCR library employed RNA extracted from PBMCs. The sequencing here drew on peripheral blood mononuclear cells (PBMCs), taken when the disease was refractory, from a patient treated with antithyroid drugs. The receptors here all came from a female donor with Graves disease.

The chain uses TRBV6-1 and TRBJ2-7, with a possible D match to TRBD1 (6 bases). The germline gives CDR1 MNHNS, CDR2 SASEGT. V gave up 8 bases and J gave up 12 bases, with 23 bases separating them. The length of the CDR3 is 13 residues. DNA for the CDR3: TGTGCCAGCCCTATGGTCTCAGGGGTTGTGGGGTACTTC. It encodes CASPMVSGVVGYF.

The CDR3 sequence is CASSIAAQGIDEQYF. CDR3 DNA sequence: TGTGCCAGTAGTATAGCGGCCCAGGGGATAGACGAGCAGTACTTC. The V gene is TRBV19, the J gene TRBJ2-7; D possibly corresponds to TRBD1 (6 bases). CDR1 LNHDA and CDR2 SQIVND come from the germline V gene (reference sequence). The CDR3 consists of 15 residues. V was cut by 1 base and J by 5 bases, with 15 bases left in between.

This clonotype has at least ten counts. The rearrangement joins TRBV7-2 to TRBJ1-5; D not certain. The CDR3 loop spans 13 amino acids. The V gene lost 3 bases and the J gene lost 11 bases, with 14 bases spanning the gap. CDR1 SGHTA and CDR2 FQGNSA come from the germline V gene. Here the CDR3 reads CASSFAGLGAQHF. Here the CDR3 DNA reads TGTGCCAGCAGCTTCGCAGGCCTAGGAGCCCAGCATTTT.

This clonotype was found a few times. The genes are TRBV29-1 and TRBJ2-7, with unresolved D. Germline V CDR1 and CDR2: SQVTM, ANQGSEA. This CDR3 is 14 amino acids long. The V and J ends lost 6 bases and 0 bases respectively, with 15 bases between them. CDR3 sequence reads: CSVSVGISSYEQYF. The CDR3 DNA reads TGCAGCGTATCCGTCGGTATCAGCTCCTACGAGCAGTACTTC.

This clonotype has at least ten counts. The chain uses TRBV28 and TRBJ1-2; unclear D gene. Germline CDR1 and CDR2: MDHEN and SYDVKM. This CDR3 is built from 13 residues. Trimming took off 1 base at V and 4 bases at J, with 7 bases between the two ends. CDR3 residues: CASSLSEVYGYTF. As DNA, the CDR3 is TGTGCCAGCAGTTTATCTGAGGTCTATGGCTACACCTTC.

This clonotype was seen ten or more times. The chain is built from TRBV28 and TRBJ2-2; the match to TRBD2 covers 12 bases. Per germline, CDR1 MDHEN and CDR2 SYDVKM. The CDR3 totals 15 residues. The V gene end was trimmed by 10 bases and the J gene end by 5 bases; junction bases not matched to a gene: 8. The chain's CDR3 is CATRRLAGETGELFF. The DNA of the CDR3 is TGTGCCACCCGTCGACTAGCGGGGGAGACCGGGGAGCTGTTTTTT.

This clonotype was observed many times. The genes are TRBV3-1 and TRBJ2-5; 7 bases agree with TRBD2. The CDR3 loop spans 12 amino acids. Germline loops: CDR1 LGHDT, CDR2 YNNKEL (reference sequence). With 2 bases clipped from V and 7 bases from J, the junction kept 1 base outside the gene matches. CDR3 bases: TGTGCCAGCAGCCAACCTAGCGGGACCCAGTACTTC. Its protein product is CASSQPSGTQYF.

This rearrangement joins TRBV5-6 to TRBJ2-7; 8 nucleotides align to TRBD2. With V trimmed by 0 bases and J by 0 bases, 5 bases remained unmatched. Germline V CDR1 and CDR2: SGHDT, YYEEEE. The CDR3 spans 16 residues. CDR3 amino acids: CASSLVSGDYSYEQYF. CDR3 nucleotides: TGTGCCAGCAGCTTGGTTAGCGGGGACTACTCCTACGAGCAGTACTTC. The whole variable domain, filled in from reference TRBV5-6 and TRBJ2-7, reads DAGVTQSPTHLIKTRGQQVTLRCSPKSGHDTVSWYQQALGQGPQFIFQYYEEEERQRGNFPDRFSGHQFPNYSSELNVNALLLGDSALYLCASSLVSGDYSYEQYFGPGTRLTVT.

The chain joins TRBV3-1 to TRBJ2-3; possibly TRBD2 for D (7 bases). CDR3 length: 13 amino acids. Trimming stripped 8 bases from V and 2 bases from J, with 11 bases between. CDR1 and CDR2 (germline): LGHDT, YNNKEL (reference sequence). The CDR3 spells CASGRGITDTQYF. CDR3 nucleotides: TGTGCCAGCGGGAGGGGGATCACAGATACGCAGTATTTT.

This clonotype was counted a few times. The chain uses TRBV6-1 and TRBJ1-2; 7 nucleotides match TRBD1. With V trimmed by 4 bases and J by 8 bases, 10 bases remained unmatched. Germline lookup yields CDR1 MNHNS and CDR2 SASEGT. The CDR3 is 14 amino acids. The CDR3 loop reads CASSAQGGSGGYTF. The CDR3 DNA sequence: TGTGCCAGCAGTGCCCAGGGGGGTAGTGGGGGCTACACCTTC.

The CDR3 nucleotides are TGTGCCAGCCTAAGTCCCTCGAAGGGCGGGGGGGTAGATGAGCAGTTCTTC. Amino acid sequence: CASLSPSKGGGVDEQFF. This chain uses TRBV28 with TRBJ2-1; 9 bases agree with TRBD2. V was pared by 8 bases and J by 8 bases, with 19 bases of the junction left unmatched. The CDR3 has 17 amino acids. The germline gives CDR1 MDHEN, CDR2 SYDVKM.

The chain combines TRBV7-3 with TRBJ1-6; possible D gene TRBD1, 5 bases. V was trimmed by 3 bases and J by 8 bases, leaving 17 bases between them. The CDR3 has 16 residues. The germline V gene encodes CDR1 SGHTA and CDR2 FQGTGA. The CDR3 DNA is TGTGCCAGCAGCTTGGACCGGGGGTCGGGCCATTCACCCCTCCACTTT. Translating gives CASSLDRGSGHSPLHF.

This sequence joins TRBV7-2 and TRBJ2-2; 7 bases map to TRBD1. CDR3 length: 15 residues. The V gene end was trimmed by 2 bases and the J gene end by 3 bases; junction bases not matched to a gene: 3. Germline loops: CDR1 SGHTA, CDR2 FQGNSA. The CDR3 sequence is CASSLTTGYTGELFF. DNA of the CDR3: TGTGCCAGCAGCTTAACGACAGGGTACACCGGGGAGCTGTTTTTT.

In DNA, the CDR3 is TGTGCCAGCATGTATACAGGGGAGAACTCTGGAAACACCATATATTTT. Protein sequence: CASMYTGENSGNTIYF. The chain joins TRBV5-6 to TRBJ1-3, with 7 nucleotides matching TRBD1. This CDR3 has 16 residues. Germline lookup yields CDR1 SGHDT and CDR2 YYEEEE. Trimming at V came to 6 bases and at J to 0 bases, leaving 9 bases not matched to a gene.

As concerns this clonotype: A much more abundant neighbour one base away suggests this may be a read error. The chain uses TRBV6-1 and TRBJ2-2, with D perhaps matching TRBD1 (6 bases). The germline V gene has CDR1 MNHNS and CDR2 SASEGT. Trimming took 11 bases from V and 5 from J, leaving 15 bases between them. The CDR3 sequence is 13 residues long. Written as DNA, the CDR3 is TGTGCCTGGGGGCCCGGGGTGACCGGGGAGCTGTTTTTT. This encodes CAWGPGVTGELFF.

A few counts support this clonotype. V is TRBV4-1 and J is TRBJ1-4; TRBD1 aligns across 8 bases. From germline, CDR1 is MGHRA and CDR2 YSYEKL. V was clipped by 3 bases and J by 8 bases; unmatched bases: 11. This CDR3 spans 16 amino acids. This chain's CDR3 is CASSQAMTGVREKLFF. The CDR3 nucleotides read TGCGCCAGCAGCCAGGCCATGACAGGGGTTAGAGAAAAACTGTTTTTT.

In nucleotides, the CDR3 is TGTGCCAGTAGGCTCCAGTCAAAAGGGAACACTGAAGCTTTCTTT. Amino acid sequence: CASRLQSKGNTEAFF. The V and J genes are TRBV19 and TRBJ1-1; D unclear. Trimming took 6 bases from V and 1 from J, leaving 15 bases between them. The germline V gene encodes CDR1 LNHDA and CDR2 SQIVND (reference sequence). This CDR3 is built from 15 residues.

This clonotype was seen ten or more times. The V and J genes are TRBV6-2 or TRBV6-3 and TRBJ1-5; D remains ambiguous. CDR1 and CDR2 (germline): MNHEY, SVGEGT. The CDR3 is made up of 13 amino acids. Trimming took 2 bases from V and 4 from J, leaving 6 bases between them. The CDR3 spells CASSYGINQPQHF. In DNA, the CDR3 is TGTGCCAGCAGTTACGGGATTAATCAGCCCCAGCATTTT.

For this clonotype: At one end the junction does not follow the germline gene, possibly because of a read error. The chain employs TRBV7-2 and TRBJ1-2; D might be TRBD1 (6 bases). The CDR3 has 18 residues. Germline V gives CDR1 SGHTA, CDR2 FQGNSA. CDR3 region: CASSSSLIGGGANYGYTF. The CDR3 nucleotides are TGCGCCAGCAGCTCCTCTCTCATTGGGGGGGGGGCGAACTATGGCTACACCTTC. Variable domain in full (rest from reference TRBV7-2 and TRBJ1-2): GAGVSQSPSNKVTEKGKDVELRCDPISGHTALYWYRQSLGQGLEFLIYFQGNSAPDKSGLPSDRFSAERTGGSVSTLTIQRTQQEDSAVYLCASSSSLIGGGANYGYTFGSGTRLTVV.

This chain connects TRBV24-1 to TRBJ1-1; 11 bases map to TRBD1. Germline V gives CDR1 KGHDR, CDR2 SFDVKD. This CDR3 contains 17 residues. V gave up 4 bases and J gave up 4 bases; unmatched junction bases: 10. The CDR3 reads CATSDPGQGAYGTEAFF. CDR3 nucleotides: TGTGCCACCAGTGACCCCGGACAGGGGGCTTATGGCACTGAAGCTTTCTTT.

The chain couples TRBV6-2 or TRBV6-3 to TRBJ2-5, with a weak D call TRBD2 (5 bases). Germline V CDR1 and CDR2: MNHEY, SVGEGT. There are 14 residues in the CDR3. V lost 5 bases and J lost 5, with 15 bases in between. This chain's CDR3 is CASSELSGSETQYF. In DNA, the CDR3 is TGTGCCAGCAGTGAACTGAGTGGGAGCGAGACCCAGTACTTC.

The J gene is TRBJ2-3, the V gene TRBV6-1, with 7 nucleotides matching TRBD2. Trimming removed 8 bases from V and 3 bases from J; junction bases left unmatched: 8. The V gene's germline CDR1 is MNHNS and CDR2 SASEGT. The CDR3 totals 14 residues. CDR3 bases: TGTGCCAGCGCCGGGCTAGCGGCTACAGATACGCAGTATTTT. It translates to CASAGLAATDTQYF.

In the case of this clonotype: This clone may be a read error of a much larger clone one base away. The conserved final phenylalanine or tryptophan is absent from the CDR3, which likely points to a read error. The chain is built from TRBV12-3 or TRBV12-4 and TRBJ1-4; D unresolved. The V gene lost 0 bases and the J gene lost 14 bases, with 13 bases spanning the gap. The CDR3 extends over 13 amino acids. The CDR3 spells CASSLALGSGLFL. In DNA form, the CDR3 reads TGTGCCAGCAGTTTAGCGCTAGGGTCGGGGCTGTTTCTT.